Below, 30 T cell receptor beta chains from the same sample are listed, as sequenced in a study of CD8+ T cells in alopecia areata. Following RNA extraction, reverse transcription yielded cDNA that acted as the sequencing template. Here immunoSEQ multiplex PCR was the method, and the copy in TCRdb shows in-frame clones only, minus some. The sample yields roughly 150,000 clones, less than 75% seen once. Sequencing input: CD8+ T cells sorted from blood. These receptors all come from a human donor in good health.

Concerning this clone: The sample carries other DNA sequences with the same CDR3. This chain uses TRBV20-1 with TRBJ2-7; D gene uncertain. Looked up from germline, CDR1 is DFQATT and CDR2 is SNEGSKA (reference sequence). Trimming pared 6 bases from V and 4 bases from J, leaving 10 bases between. There are 11 residues in the CDR3. The CDR3 nucleotides are TGCAGTGCCACAGACCCGTACGAGCAGTACTTC. It translates to CSATDPYEQYF.

The chain is built from TRBV2 and TRBJ1-1; possible D gene TRBD1, 5 bases. In germline, CDR1 is SNHLY, CDR2 FYNNEI. Trimming stripped 8 bases from V and 6 bases from J, with 16 bases between. This CDR3 spans 13 amino acids. CDR3 in DNA: TGTGCCAGCCCTCTAGACAGCGCCGCTGAAGCTTTCTTT. Residues: CASPLDSAAEAFF. Full variable domain (remainder filled in from reference TRBV2 and TRBJ1-1): EPEVTQTPSHQVTQMGQEVILRCVPISNHLYFYWYRQILGQKVEFLVSFYNNEISEKSEIFDDQFSVERPDGSNFTLKIRSTKLEDSAMYFCASPLDSAAEAFFGQGTRLTVV.

This sequence joins TRBV27 and TRBJ2-7; D ambiguous. The germline V gene has CDR1 MNHEY and CDR2 SMNVEV (reference sequence). The CDR3 consists of 12 residues. The germline V and J ends were trimmed by 8 bases and 5 bases, with 13 bases remaining between them. The CDR3 region is CASGLFGDEQYF. The CDR3 nucleotides read TGTGCCAGCGGATTGTTTGGGGACGAGCAGTACTTC.

This chain uses TRBV9 with TRBJ2-7; 13 bases align to TRBD2. The germline V gene has CDR1 SGDLS and CDR2 YYNGEE. The CDR3 is 16 amino acids. V lost 0 bases and J lost 0; bases outside the gene matches: 0. CDR3: CASSVGLAGGSYEQYF. The DNA of the CDR3 is TGTGCCAGCAGCGTAGGACTAGCGGGGGGCTCCTACGAGCAGTACTTC. Together with reference TRBV9 and TRBJ2-7, the CDR3 gives the full variable domain: DSGVTQTPKHLITATGQRVTLRCSPRSGDLSVYWYQQSLDQGLQFLIQYYNGEERAKGNILERFSAQQFPDLHSELNLSSLELGDSALYFCASSVGLAGGSYEQYFGPGTRLTVT.

This clone was seen more than once but under ten times. The chain joins TRBV15 to TRBJ1-1, with D unresolved. From germline, CDR1 is LNHNV and CDR2 YYDKDF (reference sequence). Trimming removed 0 bases at V and 5 bases at J, with 4 bases between. This CDR3 region has 12 residues. For the CDR3, the DNA is TGTGCCACCAGCAGAGATCCGACTGAAGCTTTCTTT. Residues: CATSRDPTEAFF.

The chain combines TRBV12-5 with TRBJ1-5, with 9 bases that match TRBD1. The CDR3 spans 14 residues. The V gene's germline CDR1 is LGHNT and CDR2 FRNRAP. The V segment lost 1 base and the J segment 6 bases; nucleotides outside the gene matches: 1. As DNA, the CDR3 is TGTGCTAGTGGTTTGGGGACAGGGGCTCAGCCCCAGCATTTT. It encodes CASGLGTGAQPQHF.

This clone was recorded once. The V call is TRBV9, the J call TRBJ2-1; 8 nucleotides line up with TRBD2. Germline CDR1 is SGDLS and CDR2 is YYNGEE. This CDR3 is built from 18 residues. With V trimmed by 3 bases and J by 8 bases, 19 bases remained unmatched. The CDR3, as DNA: TGTGCCAGCAGCGCGAGGAGACTAGCGCGAGGGGTTGGCGATGAGCAGTTCTTC. Translation gives CASSARRLARGVGDEQFF.

The chain uses TRBV4-1 and TRBJ2-1; D not certain. Germline lookup yields CDR1 MGHRA and CDR2 YSYEKL. V dropped 3 bases and J dropped 9 bases, with 6 bases sitting between them. The CDR3 has 11 residues. The CDR3 spells CASSQSGEQFF. CDR3 nucleotide sequence: TGCGCCAGCAGCCAGAGTGGTGAGCAGTTCTTC.

The genes are TRBV23-1 and TRBJ2-2; TRBD1 agrees at 9 bases. TRBV23-1 is an open reading frame whose function is uncertain. J gave up 0 bases and V 6 bases, and 14 bases lay outside the gene matches. There are 19 residues in the CDR3. The CDR3 DNA sequence: TGCGCCAGCAGACACAGGGGGCTGGGTAGCGATTCGAACACCGGGGAGCTGTTTTTT. Translating it yields CASRHRGLGSDSNTGELFF.

This chain uses TRBV4-1 with TRBJ1-2; TRBD1 aligns across 8 bases. V shed 1 base and J 3 bases; nucleotides not matched to a gene: 4. Germline V CDR1 and CDR2: MGHRA, YSYEKL. The CDR3 totals 15 residues. The CDR3 DNA is TGCGCCAGCAGCCAAGTAACAGGGGGTTACTATGGCTACACCTTC. This gives the protein CASSQVTGGYYGYTF.

CDR3 protein: CATLRTVNTGELFF. CDR3 DNA sequence: TGTGCCACCCTCCGGACAGTTAACACCGGGGAGCTGTTTTTT. This chain links TRBV28 with TRBJ2-2; the D gene is possibly TRBD1 (6 bases). Trimming took off 10 bases at V and 2 bases at J, with 14 bases between the two ends. Germline V gene sequence: CDR1 MDHEN, CDR2 SYDVKM. The CDR3 is 14 amino acids.

This chain uses TRBV11-2 with TRBJ2-1; D is unresolved. V was pared by 4 bases and J by 4 bases, with 8 bases between. This CDR3 is 13 amino acids long. Germline V gene sequence: CDR1 SGHAT, CDR2 FQNNGV. The CDR3 nucleotides read TGTGCCAGCAGCTCTCACCTATACAATGAGCAGTTCTTC. Encoded protein: CASSSHLYNEQFF. Full variable domain (missing parts from reference TRBV11-2 and TRBJ2-1): EAGVAQSPRYKIIEKRQSVAFWCNPISGHATLYWYQQILGQGPKLLIQFQNNGVVDDSQLPKDRFSAERLKGVDSTLKIQPAKLEDSAVYLCASSSHLYNEQFFGPGTRLTVL.

V and J are TRBV7-8 and TRBJ2-2, with TRBD1 matching 12 bases. V lost 0 bases to trimming and J lost 4 bases; unmatched junction nucleotides: 3. The germline gives CDR1 SGHVS, CDR2 FQNEAQ. There are 17 residues in the CDR3. The CDR3 DNA reads TGTGCCAGCAGCTTAGCCGGGACAGGGGGCATCACCGGGGAGCTGTTTTTT. Translation gives CASSLAGTGGITGELFF. Filled out from reference TRBV7-8 and TRBJ2-2, the complete variable domain reads GAGVSQSPRYKVAKRGQDVALRCDPISGHVSLFWYQQALGQGPEFLTYFQNEAQLDKSGLPSDRFFAERPEGSVSTLKIQRTQQEDSAVYLCASSLAGTGGITGELFFGEGSRLTVL.

This clone was observed a single time. V usage is TRBV28 and J usage is TRBJ2-1, with unresolved D. Between the trimmed V and J ends, which lost 3 bases and 7 bases, there was a span of 16 bases. Germline V CDR1 and CDR2: MDHEN, SYDVKM. The CDR3 is 15 residues long. As DNA, the CDR3 is TGTGCCAGCAGTTTCCCCCGCAAAAAGGCGAATGAGCAGTTCTTC. Its protein is CASSFPRKKANEQFF.

Comment on this clone: Distinct nucleotide sequences in the sample also encode this CDR3. The chain uses TRBV6-5 and TRBJ2-5; unclear D gene. V lost 2 bases, J lost 2 bases, and 6 bases lay in between. Germline assignment: CDR1 MNHEY and CDR2 SVGAGI. The CDR3 extends over 13 amino acids. CDR3 residues: CASSYGGQETQYF. The CDR3 nucleotides are TGTGCCAGCAGTTACGGCGGACAAGAGACCCAGTACTTC.

In the case of this clone: Other DNA sequences in this sample translate to the same CDR3. The V call is TRBV30, the J call TRBJ2-1; 9 bases fit TRBD2. Germline V gene lookup returns CDR1 GTSNPN and CDR2 SVGIG (reference sequence). This CDR3 contains 14 residues. Trimming cost V 5 bases and J 2 bases; bases outside gene matches: 4. This chain's CDR3 is CAWGGLAAYNEQFF. In nucleotides, the CDR3 is TGTGCCTGGGGGGGACTAGCTGCCTACAATGAGCAGTTCTTC.

The chain links TRBV7-9 to TRBJ1-2; D not certain. The V and J ends lost 5 bases and 3 bases respectively, with 19 bases between them. The CDR3 sequence is 16 residues long. Germline values: CDR1 SEHNR, CDR2 FQNEAQ (reference sequence). As DNA, the CDR3 is TGTGCCAGCAGCCCCCTCGAATGGGGATTGGACTATGGCTACACCTTC. Translation: CASSPLEWGLDYGYTF.

The chain recombines TRBV14 with TRBJ2-2; D remains ambiguous. The germline V and J ends were trimmed by 2 bases and 1 base, with 5 bases remaining between them. CDR1 SGHDN and CDR2 FVKESK come from the germline V gene. CDR3 length: 14 amino acids. The CDR3 reads CASSQHKNTGELFF. The CDR3 bases are TGTGCCAGCAGCCAACACAAGAACACCGGGGAGCTGTTTTTT.

This sequence joins TRBV9 and TRBJ2-7; 7 positions match TRBD1. V gave up 2 bases and J gave up 3 bases; unmatched junction bases: 8. The germline V gene encodes CDR1 SGDLS and CDR2 YYNGEE. There are 15 residues in the CDR3. Here the CDR3 reads CASSVGDSLVYEQYF. CDR3 sequence (DNA): TGTGCCAGCAGCGTGGGGGACAGCCTTGTCTACGAGCAGTACTTC.

This chain links TRBV9 with TRBJ1-5; 8 bases map to TRBD1. The CDR3 is made up of 19 amino acids. Looked up from germline, CDR1 is SGDLS and CDR2 is YYNGEE. V shed 1 base and J 0 bases; nucleotides not matched to a gene: 12. For the CDR3, the DNA is TGTGCCAGCAGCGTAAGGGGCAGGGGGCGTTCTTATAGCAATCAGCCCCAGCATTTT. It yields the protein CASSVRGRGRSYSNQPQHF.

The chain is built from TRBV29-1 and TRBJ2-5; TRBD2 agrees at 8 bases. The DNA matches TRBJ2-7 better at its end, which makes the J call doubtful. CDR1 SQVTM and CDR2 ANQGSEA come from the germline V gene. This CDR3 has 15 residues. The CDR3 protein is CSVEVASGLAYEQYF. CDR3 DNA: TGCAGCGTTGAAGTAGCTAGCGGGTTAGCCTACGAGCAGTACTTC.

This rearrangement joins TRBV9 to TRBJ2-2; unclear D gene. With 4 bases removed from V and 0 bases from J, the gap between germline ends came to 13 bases. Germline CDR1 and CDR2: SGDLS and YYNGEE. The CDR3 contains 16 residues. CDR3 residues: CASSPYYSPNTGELFF. CDR3 in DNA: TGTGCCAGCAGCCCGTATTACAGTCCGAACACCGGGGAGCTGTTTTTT. The variable domain in full, with the rest retrieved from reference TRBV9 and TRBJ2-2, is DSGVTQTPKHLITATGQRVTLRCSPRSGDLSVYWYQQSLDQGLQFLIQYYNGEERAKGNILERFSAQQFPDLHSELNLSSLELGDSALYFCASSPYYSPNTGELFFGEGSRLTVL.

The gene calls are TRBV2 and TRBJ2-1; possibly TRBD2 for D (5 bases). The CDR3 loop spans 15 amino acids. Germline CDR1 reads SNHLY; CDR2 reads FYNNEI. V gave up 0 bases and J gave up 4 bases, with 10 bases separating them. CDR3 DNA: TGTGCCAGCAGTGAAGCGGCGACTACTTACAATGAGCAGTTCTTC. It translates to CASSEAATTYNEQFF.

The CDR3 nucleotides are TGCGCCAGCAGCTTGGCCTATTTAGGGACAGACGCGAACACCGGGGAGCTGTTTTTT. It is translated as CASSLAYLGTDANTGELFF. The chain employs TRBV5-1 and TRBJ2-2; 7 nucleotides match TRBD1. V was pared by 0 bases and J by 0 bases, with 11 bases of the junction left unmatched. CDR1 and CDR2 (germline): SGHRS, YFSETQ. The CDR3 loop spans 19 amino acids.

The chain links TRBV9 to TRBJ2-1, with 9 positions matching TRBD1. CDR1 and CDR2 from the germline V gene are SGDLS and YYNGEE. With 3 bases clipped from V and 8 bases from J, the junction kept 3 bases outside the gene matches. The CDR3 has 13 residues. The DNA for the CDR3 is TGTGCCAGCAGCGGGGACAGGGAGGATGAGCAGTTCTTC. Translated, it gives CASSGDREDEQFF.

This clone has only one observation. CDR3 in DNA: TGCAGCGCATGCGACAAGGGAGGTGAAAAACTGTTTTTT. It specifies CSACDKGGEKLFF. This sequence joins TRBV29-1 and TRBJ1-4; D ambiguous. Between the trimmed V and J ends, which lost 7 bases and 7 bases, there was a span of 16 bases. Germline CDR1 and CDR2: SQVTM and ANQGSEA. The CDR3 is 13 amino acids. Full variable domain (missing parts from reference TRBV29-1 and TRBJ1-4): SAVISQKPSRDICQRGTSLTIQCQVDSQVTMMFWYRQQPGQSLTLIATANQGSEATYESGFVIDKFPISRPNLTFSTLTVSNMSPEDSSIYLCSACDKGGEKLFFGSGTQLSVL.

This clone occurred a few times. The chain links TRBV9 to TRBJ2-7; 7 bases are shared with TRBD1. CDR1 is SGDLS, CDR2 YYNGEE, per germline. Trimming at V came to 4 bases and at J to 0 bases, leaving 4 bases not matched to a gene. The CDR3 length is 14 residues. In DNA, the CDR3 is TGTGCCAGCAGCCCCAGGGACAGCTCCTACGAGCAGTACTTC. This encodes CASSPRDSSYEQYF.

V gene TRBV9 combines with J gene TRBJ2-1, with 12 nucleotides matching TRBD2. This CDR3 spans 18 amino acids. With 3 bases clipped from V and 4 bases from J, the junction kept 11 bases outside the gene matches. Germline V gene sequence: CDR1 SGDLS, CDR2 YYNGEE. The CDR3 reads CASSAGVRGLAGYNEQFF. In DNA, the CDR3 is TGTGCCAGCAGCGCGGGGGTTAGGGGACTAGCGGGTTACAATGAGCAGTTCTTC.

The chain joins TRBV7-9 to TRBJ2-3; 14 bases line up with TRBD2. Trimming cost V 4 bases and J 1 base; bases outside gene matches: 7. The CDR3 totals 18 residues. Germline CDR1 reads SEHNR; CDR2 reads FQNEAQ (reference sequence). CDR3 coding DNA: TGTGCCAGCAGCTCTGGACTAGCGGGAGGTTATGGCACAGATACGCAGTATTTT. Its protein product is CASSSGLAGGYGTDTQYF. Variable domain in full (rest from reference TRBV7-9 and TRBJ2-3): DTGVSQNPRHKITKRGQNVTFRCDPISEHNRLYWYRQTLGQGPEFLTYFQNEAQLEKSRLLSDRFSAERPKGSFSTLEIQRTEQGDSAMYLCASSSGLAGGYGTDTQYFGPGTRLTVL.

V usage is TRBV27 and J usage is TRBJ2-2; the D gene could be TRBD1 or TRBD2 (5 bases each). In germline, CDR1 is MNHEY, CDR2 SMNVEV (reference sequence). V lost 3 bases, J lost 3 bases, and 5 bases lay in between. This CDR3 is built from 13 residues. The CDR3 nucleotides are TGTGCCAGCAGTTTGGGGGACACCGGGGAGCTGTTTTTT. As protein: CASSLGDTGELFF.